These T cell receptor beta chains were read from a single sample in a study of shared clonotypes between healthy human individuals. Profiled with immunoSEQ multiplex PCR; TCRdb holds only in-frame clones, not every one. Of approximately 740,000 clones in the sample, roughly 70% were seen once. The material sequenced was memory CD4+ T cells sorted from blood. Receptor source: a young woman in good health. Both conserved end residues are part of each CDR3. The order of the fields is CDR3 DNA, CDR3 protein, V gene, J gene, clone size, D gene. The D gene is left open where the match is weak. Rows give clone size only sometimes, using once, few, many, or a class for an expanded clone.

TGCAGCGTTGGGCGGGATGGGGATACGCAGTATTTT	CSVGRDGDTQYF	TRBV29-1	TRBJ2-3	NA	NA
TGTGCCAGCAGCTCATCCGGGACAGGTTATCAGCCCCAGCATTTT	CASSSSGTGYQPQHF	TRBV7-8	TRBJ1-5	NA	TRBD1
TGTGCCAGCAGCTCATACCAGGGGACAGATACGCAGTATTTT	CASSSYQGTDTQYF	TRBV7-2	TRBJ2-3	few	NA
TGTGCCAGCAGTCCACGCGGATGGCGGGACAATGAGCAGTTCTTC	CASSPRGWRDNEQFF	TRBV7-9	TRBJ2-1	few	NA
TGTGCCAGCAGTCAAGCGGGAGGGACCGGGGTGACCCAGTACTTC	CASSQAGGTGVTQYF	TRBV27	TRBJ2-5	NA	TRBD2
TGTGCCAGCAGCCAAGGAGATAGCGGCTACACCTTC	CASSQGDSGYTF	TRBV4-2	TRBJ1-2	NA	NA
TGTGCCACCAGCTGGGACAGGGATGAAGCTTTCTTT	CATSWDRDEAFF	TRBV15	TRBJ1-1	NA	TRBD1
TGCGCCAGCAGAGAACAGCCGGATGAAAAACTGTTTTTT	CASREQPDEKLFF	TRBV5-1	TRBJ1-4	NA	NA
TGCGCCAGCAGCTTGATGGGGATCTCTGGAAACACCATATATTTT	CASSLMGISGNTIYF	TRBV5-1	TRBJ1-3	few	NA
TGTGCCAGCACCAAGACTAGCGGGAACTACGAGCAGTACTTC	CASTKTSGNYEQYF	TRBV6-5	TRBJ2-7	NA	TRBD2
TGTGCCAGCTCACCCTGGGAGGGGGTTCAAGAGACCCAGTACTTC	CASSPWEGVQETQYF	TRBV18	TRBJ2-5	once	NA
TGTGCCTGGTCAGAAGGGAGTAGCACAGATACGCAGTATTTT	CAWSEGSSTDTQYF	TRBV30	TRBJ2-3	NA	NA
TGTGCCAGCAGCCCAGGGACTAGCGACACCGGGGAGCTGTTTTTT	CASSPGTSDTGELFF	TRBV5-4	TRBJ2-2	NA	TRBD2
TGCGCCAGCAGTCAAATCCGGACAGGGGAGTGCACTGAAGCTTTCTTT	CASSQIRTGECTEAFF	TRBV23-1	TRBJ1-1	NA	TRBD1
TGTGCCAGCAGCGTGAGTGGACAGATTAATGAAAAACTGTTTTTT	CASSVSGQINEKLFF	TRBV9	TRBJ1-4	once	NA
TGCGCCAGCAGCCAAGATCATGGAGGAGATACGCAGTATTTT	CASSQDHGGDTQYF	TRBV4-1	TRBJ2-3	few	NA
TGTGCCAGCAGCCATGATCGGAACACTGAAGCTTTCTTT	CASSHDRNTEAFF	TRBV11-2	TRBJ1-1	NA	NA
TGTGCCAGCAGGAAACCGGGGCCCGTAAGGCCAGATACGCAGTATTTT	CASRKPGPVRPDTQYF	TRBV27	TRBJ2-3	NA	NA
TGTGCCAGTAGTATCGGACTAGCGGTGGGGAATGAGCAGTTCTTC	CASSIGLAVGNEQFF	TRBV19	TRBJ2-1	NA	TRBD2
TGCGCCAGCAGCTTGGAACTAGGCCCGACCTACGAGCAGTACTTC	CASSLELGPTYEQYF	TRBV5-1	TRBJ2-7	NA	NA
TGTGCCAGCAGCTTAGAGGGCAGCCAAGAGACCCAGTACTTC	CASSLEGSQETQYF	TRBV13	TRBJ2-5	NA	NA
TGTGCCAGCAGTTTAGGGCGGGAGGGTACCGGGGAGCTGTTTTTT	CASSLGREGTGELFF	TRBV28	TRBJ2-2	NA	TRBD2
TGTGCCAGTGTCCTGGAGTTCGGCTACACCTTC	CASVLEFGYTF	TRBV2	TRBJ1-2	NA	NA
TGTGCCAGCGCGGGCGAGAACCACGAGCAGTACTTC	CASAGENHEQYF	TRBV28	TRBJ2-7	NA	NA
TGCGCCAGCAGCCAACCTATACGGAACACTGAAGCTTTCTTT	CASSQPIRNTEAFF	TRBV4-1	TRBJ1-1	NA	NA
TGTGCCAGCAGCTTAGAGGTGGGGAGGTACGAGCAGTACTTC	CASSLEVGRYEQYF	TRBV11-2	TRBJ2-7	NA	NA
TGTGCCAGCAGTTACTCAGCGACCGGTGGCTATGGCTACACCTTC	CASSYSATGGYGYTF	TRBV6-5	TRBJ1-2	few	NA
TGTGCCAGCAGCTTAGCGGGAGGCGGGGATGAGCAGTTCTTC	CASSLAGGGDEQFF	TRBV7-3	TRBJ2-1	few	TRBD2
TGTGCCATCAGTGAGTTTGGGACTAGCGGGTCCTACGAGCAGTACTTC	CAISEFGTSGSYEQYF	TRBV10-3	TRBJ2-7	NA	TRBD2
TGTGCCAGGGACGGGGGACTTCTTTACAATGAGCAGTTCTTC	CARDGGLLYNEQFF	TRBV9	TRBJ2-1	NA	NA
TGTGCCAGCAGCCAAGATCGGGGGAGGTGGGTAAATGAGCAGTTCTTC	CASSQDRGRWVNEQFF	TRBV14	TRBJ2-1	NA	NA
TGTGCCAGCAGCTTCAACGACAGGGCAGGGCAGCCCCAGCATTTT	CASSFNDRAGQPQHF	TRBV7-2	TRBJ1-5	NA	TRBD1
TGTGCCAGTAGTATAGGACAGGGGGCCTACACTGAAGCTTTCTTT	CASSIGQGAYTEAFF	TRBV19	TRBJ1-1	NA	TRBD1
TGTGCCAGCAGCCCCCCCCCTAGCGGTTACAATGAGCAGTTCTTC	CASSPPPSGYNEQFF	TRBV7-9	TRBJ2-1	NA	TRBD2
TGTGCCAGCAGCTTGGGGAGATCTGAAGCTTTCTTT	CASSLGRSEAFF	TRBV5-4	TRBJ1-1	NA	NA
TGCGCCAGCAGCCCCCAGGGAGCTGAAGCTTTCTTT	CASSPQGAEAFF	TRBV5-1	TRBJ1-1	NA	NA
TGTGCCAGCAGCGCGTTAAATCAGCCCCAGCATTTT	CASSALNQPQHF	TRBV7-9	TRBJ1-5	NA	NA
TGTGCCAGCAGATTAAGCGGGACCGTGGACAATGAGCAGTTCTTC	CASRLSGTVDNEQFF	TRBV6-5	TRBJ2-1	NA	TRBD2
TGTGCCAGCAGGGAAATGGCTAGCGGGCTCTGGTCCCTCGGGGAGCTGTTTTTT	CASREMASGLWSLGELFF	TRBV2	TRBJ2-2	once	TRBD2
TGTGCCAGCAGCCAAACGCCGGGACTAGCGACCTACGAGCAGTACTTC	CASSQTPGLATYEQYF	TRBV6-6	TRBJ2-7	NA	TRBD2
TGTGCCAGCAGTGAATCCCGGGAAGATACGCAGTATTTT	CASSESREDTQYF	TRBV6-1	TRBJ2-3	NA	NA
TGTGCCAGCAGGGGGCAGAACTATGGCTACACCTTC	CASRGQNYGYTF	TRBV2	TRBJ1-2	few	NA
TGCAGCGTTGAAGTACCACGTCGGACTAGCGGGAGGTATGAGCAGTTCTTC	CSVEVPRRTSGRYEQFF	TRBV29-1	TRBJ2-1	NA	TRBD2
TGTGCCAGCAGCTCCGCGATCGGGGGAAACACCATATATTTT	CASSSAIGGNTIYF	TRBV11-2	TRBJ1-3	NA	NA
TGCGCCAGCAGCCAAATGGGACCGCAGAATGAGCAGTTCTTC	CASSQMGPQNEQFF	TRBV5-1	TRBJ2-1	NA	NA
TGTGCCAGCAGCTTAAGACAGGGGCTTGAAGCTTTCTTT	CASSLRQGLEAFF	TRBV7-2	TRBJ1-1	NA	TRBD1
TGTGCCAGCAGCCTGAATCTTAACTATGGCTACACCTTC	CASSLNLNYGYTF	TRBV28	TRBJ1-2	NA	NA
TGTGCCAGCAGTTTATACAGGGCTGTCTATGGCTACACCTTC	CASSLYRAVYGYTF	TRBV28	TRBJ1-2	NA	NA
TGTGCCAGCAGCTTGACTAGCCTTTACAATGAGCAGTTCTTC	CASSLTSLYNEQFF	TRBV7-9	TRBJ2-1	NA	TRBD2
TGTGCCAGCAGTGAATCATCTGGACTTGAGCAGTTCTTC	CASSESSGLEQFF	TRBV6-1	TRBJ2-1	NA	NA
TGTGCCAGCAGCAGGGGGATCGGGAATCAGCCCCAGCATTTT	CASSRGIGNQPQHF	TRBV25-1	TRBJ1-5	NA	TRBD1
TGTGCCAGTAGTTCCGTCGGGGACAATGAGCAGTTCTTC	CASSSVGDNEQFF	TRBV19	TRBJ2-1	once	NA
TGCAGCGTTGAACCTAGAATTGAACACAATGAGCAGTTCTTC	CSVEPRIEHNEQFF	TRBV29-1	TRBJ2-1	NA	NA